Presented here are 19 T cell receptor beta chains from one specimen sequenced in a study of cytomegalovirus exposure and HLA in healthy donors. Primers for the PCR totalled 60 Vbeta and 13 Jbeta. The assay was immunoSEQ multiplex PCR, and TCRdb's table has in-frame clones only and misses some. Found here are approximately 200,000 clones; the top ten clones hold almost 0.75%. Material for sequencing was PBMCs. Source of these receptors: a boy aged 5 to 17 in good health and CMV-seronegative.

The V and J genes are TRBV9 and TRBJ2-3; 8 nucleotides line up with TRBD2. The CDR3 loop spans 18 amino acids. V dropped 1 base and J dropped 5; count of bases not matched to a gene: 15. Germline V lookup: CDR1 SGDLS, CDR2 YYNGEE. DNA of the CDR3: TGTGCCAGCAGCGTATCGATAACCGGGACTAGTCACATAGATACGCAGTATTTT. Amino acid sequence: CASSVSITGTSHIDTQYF.

The CDR3 region has the DNA TGCGCCAGCAGCCAAGCCGGGACAGGGGCCTACGAGCAGTACTTC. The encoded protein is CASSQAGTGAYEQYF. The rearrangement links TRBV4-3 to TRBJ2-7, with 10 bases identical to TRBD1. J lost 2 bases, V lost 1 base, and 2 bases had no gene match. Per germline, CDR1 LGHNA and CDR2 YSLEER. The CDR3 has 15 amino acids.

The V and J genes are TRBV13 and TRBJ1-1; TRBD1 aligns across 7 bases. Germline CDR1 reads PRHDT; CDR2 reads FYEKMQ (reference sequence). The CDR3 covers 14 residues. V was clipped by 5 bases and J by 5 bases; unmatched bases: 8. CDR3 coding DNA: TGTGCCAGCAGCGAGGGGGCAGGGGAGACTGAAGCTTTCTTT. Amino acids: CASSEGAGETEAFF.

V usage is TRBV7-9 and J usage is TRBJ1-2; TRBD1 matches at 8 bases. V gave up 5 bases and J gave up 6 bases; unmatched junction bases: 17. Germline V lookup: CDR1 SEHNR, CDR2 FQNEAQ (reference sequence). CDR3 length: 17 residues. The CDR3 nucleotides are TGTGCCAGCAGCCCCTCGGACAGGGCGGCGGAACTTCATGGCTACACCTTC. This gives the protein CASSPSDRAAELHGYTF. The whole variable domain, filled in from reference TRBV7-9 and TRBJ1-2, reads DTGVSQNPRHKITKRGQNVTFRCDPISEHNRLYWYRQTLGQGPEFLTYFQNEAQLEKSRLLSDRFSAERPKGSFSTLEIQRTEQGDSAMYLCASSPSDRAAELHGYTFGSGTRLTVV.

The V gene is TRBV9, the J gene TRBJ1-2, with D unresolved. The CDR3 has 13 amino acids. V shed 5 bases and J shed 7 bases, with 15 bases lying between them. Per the germline V gene, CDR1 is SGDLS and CDR2 is YYNGEE. In DNA, the CDR3 is TGTGCCAGCAGAAGCAGGAGGGAGAGTGGCTACACCTTC. Translating gives CASRSRRESGYTF.

This chain connects TRBV7-8 to TRBJ1-5, with D tentatively TRBD1 (5 bases). The CDR3 is 15 residues long. Germline CDR1 is SGHVS and CDR2 is FQNEAQ. Trimming left V 5 bases short and J 5 bases short, with 16 bases between. This chain's CDR3 is CASSSRRADYQPQHF. The CDR3 DNA reads as TGTGCCAGCAGCAGCCGCAGGGCCGACTATCAGCCCCAGCATTTT.

The rearrangement links TRBV29-1 to TRBJ2-5; 7 positions match TRBD2. Germline V gene sequence: CDR1 SQVTM, CDR2 ANQGSEA. With 5 bases clipped from V and 4 bases from J, the junction kept 13 bases outside the gene matches. The CDR3 contains 15 residues. CDR3 sequence reads: CSVPPWPGEGETQYF. CDR3 in DNA: TGCAGCGTTCCCCCATGGCCGGGGGAGGGAGAGACCCAGTACTTC. Using reference TRBV29-1 and TRBJ2-5 for the parts outside the CDR3, the full variable domain is SAVISQKPSRDICQRGTSLTIQCQVDSQVTMMFWYRQQPGQSLTLIATANQGSEATYESGFVIDKFPISRPNLTFSTLTVSNMSPEDSSIYLCSVPPWPGEGETQYFGPGTRLLVL.

A note on this clone: The sample holds other DNA sequences that translate to the same CDR3. The chain recombines TRBV6-5 with TRBJ1-1; D gene uncertain. In germline, CDR1 is MNHEY, CDR2 SVGAGI. Trimming took 0 bases from V and 4 from J, leaving 6 bases between them. The CDR3 contains 13 residues. The DNA for the CDR3 is TGTGCCAGCAGTTACTCACGGGGCACTGAAGCTTTCTTT. Translated, it gives CASSYSRGTEAFF.

The V and J genes are TRBV6-1 and TRBJ2-7, with 9 bases aligning to TRBD2. Germline values: CDR1 MNHNS, CDR2 SASEGT. The CDR3 contains 15 residues. Trimming at V came to 4 bases and at J to 3 bases, leaving 7 bases not matched to a gene. The CDR3 nucleotides read TGTGCCAGCAGTGCCGCGGCGGGGGGGATCTACGAGCAGTACTTC. Residues: CASSAAAGGIYEQYF.

The genes are TRBV6-6 and TRBJ2-3; TRBD1 matches at 9 bases. The CDR3 has 15 amino acids. CDR1 MNHNY and CDR2 SVGAGI come from the germline V gene (reference sequence). Trimming took 4 bases from V and 4 from J; bases not matched to a gene: 6. The CDR3 sequence: CASSSPGQGSDTQYF. The CDR3, as DNA: TGTGCCAGCAGTTCCCCGGGACAGGGCTCAGATACGCAGTATTTT.

The V call is TRBV7-6, the J call TRBJ2-2, with 10 bases that match TRBD2. CDR1 and CDR2 (germline): SGHVS, FNYEAQ. V lost 3 bases to trimming and J lost 2 bases; unmatched junction nucleotides: 3. The CDR3 has 16 residues. The CDR3: CASSFGLADNTGELFF. The DNA of the CDR3 is TGTGCCAGCAGCTTCGGACTAGCGGATAACACCGGGGAGCTGTTTTTT.

The chain links TRBV5-4 to TRBJ1-2; TRBD1 aligns across 7 bases. Trimming took 4 bases from V and 5 from J; bases not matched to a gene: 11. This CDR3 comprises 15 residues. Germline values: CDR1 SGHNT, CDR2 YYREEE (reference sequence). CDR3 amino acids: CASSERDSWRYGYTF. The CDR3 DNA reads as TGTGCCAGCAGCGAACGGGACAGTTGGAGATATGGCTACACCTTC.

V is TRBV5-1 and J is TRBJ1-2, with 8 bases matching TRBD1. CDR1 is SGHRS, CDR2 YFSETQ, per germline. V shed 4 bases and J 4 bases; nucleotides not matched to a gene: 12. The CDR3 covers 16 residues. The CDR3 DNA reads TGCGCCAGCAGCCGGACAGGGACAAATCCCCTCTATGGCTACACCTTC. This gives the protein CASSRTGTNPLYGYTF.

The chain combines TRBV7-7 with TRBJ2-3; D not resolved. There are 13 residues in the CDR3. Trimming shortened V by 1 base and J by 3 bases, and 5 bases separated the two germline ends. Germline lookup yields CDR1 SSHAT and CDR2 FNYEAQ (reference sequence). This chain's CDR3 is CASSLDKTDTQYF. CDR3 nucleotide sequence: TGTGCCAGCAGCTTAGATAAAACAGATACGCAGTATTTT.

This chain connects TRBV5-1 to TRBJ2-1, with 8 bases that match TRBD1. Trimming at V came to 2 bases and at J to 1 base, leaving 8 bases not matched to a gene. Germline lookup yields CDR1 SGHRS and CDR2 YFSETQ. This CDR3 has 17 amino acids. The chain's CDR3 is CASSLLQGERSYNEQFF. The CDR3 coding sequence is TGCGCCAGCAGCTTATTACAGGGGGAACGTTCCTACAATGAGCAGTTCTTC.

The chain has TRBV7-8 and TRBJ1-1; maybe TRBD1 (5 bases). Deletions cut 8 bases from V and 3 bases from J, with 25 bases between. CDR3 length: 17 residues. Germline V gene data show CDR1 as SGHVS and CDR2 as FQNEAQ. The CDR3 protein is CASRPPPWAGGDTEAFF. CDR3 coding DNA: TGTGCCAGCCGACCCCCTCCCTGGGCAGGAGGGGACACTGAAGCTTTCTTT.

V and J are TRBV7-7 and TRBJ1-4; 9 nucleotides match TRBD1. Germline V gene data show CDR1 as SSHAT and CDR2 as FNYEAQ (reference sequence). The CDR3 loop spans 14 amino acids. The ends lost 4 bases at V and 10 bases at J; junction bases unmatched: 7. CDR3 loop: CASSSTGGEGKLFF. The CDR3 nucleotides read TGTGCCAGCAGCTCGACAGGGGGAGAAGGAAAACTGTTTTTT.

The J gene is TRBJ1-2, the V gene TRBV5-4; 7 nucleotides align to TRBD1. The germline gives CDR1 SGHNT, CDR2 YYREEE (reference sequence). This CDR3 contains 17 residues. After removal of 4 bases from V and 7 bases from J, the junction contained 19 bases not matched to a gene. DNA for the CDR3: TGTGCCAGCAGCGGGGAACCCCGGGACAGTTTGTTCTTTGGCTACACCTTC. Translating gives CASSGEPRDSLFFGYTF. Full variable domain (missing parts from reference TRBV5-4 and TRBJ1-2): ETGVTQSPTHLIKTRGQQVTLRCSSQSGHNTVSWYQQALGQGPQFIFQYYREEENGRGNFPPRFSGLQFPNYSSELNVNALELDDSALYLCASSGEPRDSLFFGYTFGSGTRLTVV.

CDR3 coding DNA: TGTGCCAGCAGCGAGGGACAGGGGGTTTACGAGCAGTACTTC. Amino acid sequence: CASSEGQGVYEQYF. V and J are TRBV7-9 and TRBJ2-7; the match to TRBD1 covers 11 bases. Germline V lookup: CDR1 SEHNR, CDR2 FQNEAQ (reference sequence). The V and J ends lost 5 bases and 4 bases, in that order; junction bases with no gene match: 4. The CDR3 totals 14 residues.